A selection of T cell receptor beta chains follows, all from one sample in a study of T-cell memory formation after mild COVID-19. MiXCR, run by TCRdb on the 5' RACE reads, gives a single entry per CDR3 protein. This table has some 300,000 distinct CDR3 sequences, 20% to 25% appearing once. The sequenced sample was PBMCs or a T cell subset sorted from them (not recorded which). The receptors were sampled from a man younger than 35 who had mild COVID-19 (a few samples of this study predate the infection). Cell type and time point are not known. Both conserved end residues are trimmed from each CDR3. D genes are given only for firm matches. Clone size is not always given. Where it is, it says once, few, many or a class for expanded clones.

j_gene: TRBJ1-6; v_gene: TRBV12-3/TRBV12-4; d_gene: -; abundance: few; CDR3aa: ASTPWPPALH
j_gene: TRBJ2-2; v_gene: TRBV3-1; d_gene: -; abundance: -; CDR3aa: ASSQVVSTNTGELF
j_gene: TRBJ2-3; v_gene: TRBV7-2; d_gene: -; abundance: -; CDR3aa: ASSPHYPTTDTQY
j_gene: TRBJ2-1; v_gene: TRBV7-9; d_gene: -; abundance: few; CDR3aa: ASSGADEQF
j_gene: TRBJ1-2; v_gene: TRBV20-1; d_gene: -; abundance: few; CDR3aa: SARVGTYGYT
j_gene: TRBJ2-3; v_gene: TRBV7-9; d_gene: TRBD2; abundance: few; CDR3aa: ASSPGGILTDTQY
j_gene: TRBJ2-7; v_gene: TRBV12-3/TRBV12-4; d_gene: -; abundance: -; CDR3aa: ASSFSRGVTYEQY
j_gene: TRBJ2-2; v_gene: TRBV7-6; d_gene: -; abundance: few; CDR3aa: ASSTTSRRELF
j_gene: TRBJ2-3; v_gene: TRBV5-1; d_gene: -; abundance: few; CDR3aa: ASSPQARPDVPDTQY
j_gene: TRBJ2-3; v_gene: TRBV24-1; d_gene: TRBD1; abundance: few; CDR3aa: ATSATGGDTQY
j_gene: TRBJ1-3; v_gene: TRBV7-6; d_gene: -; abundance: few; CDR3aa: ASSSFYGISGNTIY
j_gene: TRBJ2-2; v_gene: TRBV7-3; d_gene: -; abundance: few; CDR3aa: ASSLRGSNTGELF
j_gene: TRBJ2-1; v_gene: TRBV7-8; d_gene: TRBD2; abundance: -; CDR3aa: ASSLVKGLPYNEQF
j_gene: TRBJ1-2; v_gene: TRBV20-1; d_gene: -; abundance: -; CDR3aa: SAPQGYT
j_gene: TRBJ2-7; v_gene: TRBV12-3/TRBV12-4; d_gene: -; abundance: -; CDR3aa: ASSFAGVEQY
j_gene: TRBJ2-5; v_gene: TRBV5-1; d_gene: -; abundance: -; CDR3aa: ASSLVGVQETQY
j_gene: TRBJ2-3; v_gene: TRBV28; d_gene: -; abundance: few; CDR3aa: ASSWSGDTQY
j_gene: TRBJ2-1; v_gene: TRBV7-8; d_gene: -; abundance: -; CDR3aa: ASSLSQVNEQF
j_gene: TRBJ2-1; v_gene: TRBV24-1; d_gene: TRBD2; abundance: many; CDR3aa: ATSEGLAGIREQF
j_gene: TRBJ2-6; v_gene: TRBV5-1; d_gene: TRBD1; abundance: -; CDR3aa: ASSSGTGGSGANVLT
j_gene: TRBJ1-6; v_gene: TRBV28; d_gene: -; abundance: few; CDR3aa: ASSLGGGPLSPLH
j_gene: TRBJ2-3; v_gene: TRBV6-5; d_gene: TRBD2; abundance: many; CDR3aa: ASSRLTSGVTDTQY
j_gene: TRBJ2-1; v_gene: TRBV27; d_gene: TRBD1; abundance: -; CDR3aa: ASSPQGAWDEQF
j_gene: TRBJ2-7; v_gene: TRBV5-1; d_gene: TRBD2; abundance: few; CDR3aa: ASSSTGGNTYEQY
j_gene: TRBJ2-3; v_gene: TRBV7-2; d_gene: -; abundance: -; CDR3aa: ASSFGTGGTDTQY
j_gene: TRBJ1-6; v_gene: TRBV6-2/TRBV6-3; d_gene: -; abundance: -; CDR3aa: ASSTYGTDNSPLH
j_gene: TRBJ1-2; v_gene: TRBV7-2; d_gene: -; abundance: -; CDR3aa: ASSSAYGYT
j_gene: TRBJ2-3; v_gene: TRBV7-2; d_gene: -; abundance: -; CDR3aa: ASSFAGGQVDTQY
j_gene: TRBJ1-1; v_gene: TRBV20-1; d_gene: TRBD1; abundance: few; CDR3aa: RGQGGLAEAF
j_gene: TRBJ1-2; v_gene: TRBV20-1; d_gene: -; abundance: few; CDR3aa: SATTTGYGYT
j_gene: TRBJ1-1; v_gene: TRBV5-5; d_gene: -; abundance: -; CDR3aa: ASSLAVGVGAF
j_gene: TRBJ2-3; v_gene: TRBV6-1; d_gene: TRBD1; abundance: -; CDR3aa: ASSVRTGRADTQY
j_gene: TRBJ2-3; v_gene: TRBV7-2; d_gene: -; abundance: -; CDR3aa: ASSLKAGNKNTQY
j_gene: TRBJ2-3; v_gene: TRBV13; d_gene: -; abundance: few; CDR3aa: ASSSSGQSTDTQY
j_gene: TRBJ2-1; v_gene: TRBV29-1; d_gene: -; abundance: -; CDR3aa: SVAPLLREQF
j_gene: TRBJ2-7; v_gene: TRBV9; d_gene: -; abundance: few; CDR3aa: ASSVTEGGWYEQY
j_gene: TRBJ2-2; v_gene: TRBV12-3/TRBV12-4; d_gene: -; abundance: few; CDR3aa: ASAEPKTTRELF
j_gene: TRBJ1-1; v_gene: TRBV2; d_gene: -; abundance: many; CDR3aa: ASRAGLEAF
j_gene: TRBJ1-5; v_gene: TRBV6-2/TRBV6-3; d_gene: TRBD1; abundance: -; CDR3aa: ASSYLRDRDQPQH
j_gene: TRBJ2-7; v_gene: TRBV15; d_gene: -; abundance: -; CDR3aa: ATSRDALITGTYEQY
j_gene: TRBJ1-4; v_gene: TRBV28; d_gene: TRBD1; abundance: -; CDR3aa: ASSLPTGVAEKLF
j_gene: TRBJ2-3; v_gene: TRBV5-1; d_gene: TRBD1; abundance: -; CDR3aa: ASGETGAATDTQY
j_gene: TRBJ2-1; v_gene: TRBV18; d_gene: TRBD2; abundance: few; CDR3aa: ASSPPRASGGSEQF
j_gene: TRBJ2-3; v_gene: TRBV18; d_gene: -; abundance: few; CDR3aa: ASSPPGRGTDTQY
j_gene: TRBJ2-3; v_gene: TRBV6-6; d_gene: -; abundance: few; CDR3aa: ASRTRGFGTDTQY
j_gene: TRBJ1-1; v_gene: TRBV20-1; d_gene: -; abundance: many; CDR3aa: SASEGWTEAF
j_gene: TRBJ2-5; v_gene: TRBV29-1; d_gene: -; abundance: many; CDR3aa: SVVPAGQETQY
j_gene: TRBJ2-5; v_gene: TRBV4-1; d_gene: -; abundance: few; CDR3aa: ASSHLGRGRRETQY
j_gene: TRBJ1-5; v_gene: TRBV20-1; d_gene: -; abundance: few; CDR3aa: SARAGGSDSNQPQH
j_gene: TRBJ1-1; v_gene: TRBV7-2; d_gene: -; abundance: -; CDR3aa: ASSLAGGAEVDTEAF
j_gene: TRBJ2-3; v_gene: TRBV27; d_gene: TRBD1; abundance: few; CDR3aa: ASNRDRVTDTQY
j_gene: TRBJ2-1; v_gene: TRBV4-3; d_gene: -; abundance: -; CDR3aa: ASSQRGAYQQF
j_gene: TRBJ1-2; v_gene: TRBV28; d_gene: -; abundance: once; CDR3aa: ASRLAGGPGYT